In its sample, the clone carrying this T cell receptor beta chain was seen many times. From the 5' RACE reads, TCRdb called clonotypes with MiXCR, one entry per CDR3 protein. The sample lists approximately 330,000 distinct CDR3 sequences; 9.5% to 15% were seen once. This sample is part of a study of T cells after yellow fever vaccination. CDR1 LGHNA and CDR2 YNFKEQ come from the germline V gene. The CDR3 is 16 residues long. Trimming left V 0 bases short and J 2 bases short, with 11 bases between. J is TRBJ2-1 and V is TRBV4-2; a possible D gene is TRBD2 (6 bases). The starting material was CD4+ T cells sorted from PBMCs, obtained 15 days after the yellow fever booster vaccination. The sequence was obtained from a man between 18 and 29 years old who received the YFV17D yellow fever vaccine. This chain's CDR3 is CASSQDSPGAYNEQFF. The CDR3 nucleotides read TGTGCCAGCAGCCAAGATTCCCCGGGAGCCTACAATGAGCAGTTCTTC.